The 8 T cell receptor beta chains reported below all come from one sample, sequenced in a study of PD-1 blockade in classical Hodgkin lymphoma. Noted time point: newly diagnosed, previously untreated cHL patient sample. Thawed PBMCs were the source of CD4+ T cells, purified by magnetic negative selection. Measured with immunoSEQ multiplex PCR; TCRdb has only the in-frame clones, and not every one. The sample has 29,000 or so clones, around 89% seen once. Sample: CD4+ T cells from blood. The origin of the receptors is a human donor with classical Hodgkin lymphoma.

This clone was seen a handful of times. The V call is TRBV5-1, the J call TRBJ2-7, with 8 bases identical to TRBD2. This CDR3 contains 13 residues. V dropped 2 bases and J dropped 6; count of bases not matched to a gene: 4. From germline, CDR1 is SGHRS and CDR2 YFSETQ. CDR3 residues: CASSFREGLEQYF. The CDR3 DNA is TGCGCCAGCAGCTTTCGGGAGGGCCTCGAGCAGTACTTC.

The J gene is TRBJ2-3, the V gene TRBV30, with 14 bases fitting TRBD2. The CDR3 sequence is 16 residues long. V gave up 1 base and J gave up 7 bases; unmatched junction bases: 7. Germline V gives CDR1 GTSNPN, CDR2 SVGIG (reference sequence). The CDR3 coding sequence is TGTGCCTGGAGTGGCGCCGGGACTAGCGGGAGCTATACGCAGTATTTT. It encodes CAWSGAGTSGSYTQYF.

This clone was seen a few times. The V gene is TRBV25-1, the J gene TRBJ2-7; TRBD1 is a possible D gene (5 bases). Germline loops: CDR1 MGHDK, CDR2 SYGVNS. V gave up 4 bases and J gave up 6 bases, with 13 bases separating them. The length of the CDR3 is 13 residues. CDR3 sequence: CASSGQITLEQYF. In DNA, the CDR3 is TGTGCCAGCAGTGGACAGATTACCCTCGAGCAGTACTTC.

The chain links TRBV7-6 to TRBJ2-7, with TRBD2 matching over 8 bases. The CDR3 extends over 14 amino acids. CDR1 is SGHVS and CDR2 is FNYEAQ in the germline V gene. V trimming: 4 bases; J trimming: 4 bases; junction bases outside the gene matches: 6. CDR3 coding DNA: TGTGCCAGCAGCTCCACTAGCGGAGCGTACGAGCAGTACTTC. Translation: CASSSTSGAYEQYF.

In DNA form, the CDR3 reads TGTGCCAGCAGGCCAAGGACAGAGCCCTACGAGCAGTACTTC. Its translation: CASRPRTEPYEQYF. This chain links TRBV27 with TRBJ2-7, with D perhaps matching TRBD1 (6 bases). Germline CDR1 is MNHEY and CDR2 is SMNVEV (reference sequence). V dropped 6 bases and J dropped 2 bases, with 14 bases sitting between them. There are 14 residues in the CDR3.

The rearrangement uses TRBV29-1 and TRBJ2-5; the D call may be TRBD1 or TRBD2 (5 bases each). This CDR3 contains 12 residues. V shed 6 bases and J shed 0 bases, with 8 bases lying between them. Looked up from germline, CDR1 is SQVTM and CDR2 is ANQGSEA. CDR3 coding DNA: TGCAGCGTCGGGACGAACCAAGAGACCCAGTACTTC. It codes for CSVGTNQETQYF.

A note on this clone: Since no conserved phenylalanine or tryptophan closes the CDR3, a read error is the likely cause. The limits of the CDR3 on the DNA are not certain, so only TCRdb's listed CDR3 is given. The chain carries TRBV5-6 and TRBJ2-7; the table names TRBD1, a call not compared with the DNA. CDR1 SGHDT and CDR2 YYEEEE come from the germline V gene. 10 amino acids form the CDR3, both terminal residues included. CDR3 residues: CASSLVPDWA.

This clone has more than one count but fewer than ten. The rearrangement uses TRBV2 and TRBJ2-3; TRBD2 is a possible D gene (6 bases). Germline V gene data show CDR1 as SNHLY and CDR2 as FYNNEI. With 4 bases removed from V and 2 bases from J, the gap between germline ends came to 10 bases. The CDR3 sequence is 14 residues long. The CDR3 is CASSAVAATDTQYF. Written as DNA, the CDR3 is TGTGCCAGCAGTGCGGTAGCGGCCACAGATACGCAGTATTTT.